The 32 T cell receptor beta chains below were found in one sample sequenced in a study of patients and donors after allogeneic stem cell transplantation. TCRdb reprocessed the RT-PCR reads with MiXCR, giving one entry per CDR3 protein. Found here are 200,000 to 250,000 distinct CDR3 sequences, more than 35% of them singletons; the top ten hold more than 9%. The sample taken for sequencing was blood, either unsorted or a sorted T cell fraction (not recorded which). The source of these receptors is a human donor who was either an allogeneic HSCT recipient or a stem cell or donor lymphocyte infusion donor (not recorded which). It is not recorded whose cells these are; they may come from a transplant donor.

This clonotype occurred a few times. Written as DNA, the CDR3 is TGTGCCAGCAGTTTTGGGCGGGGGGGTGAAGCTTTCTTT. This translates into CASSFGRGGEAFF. V is TRBV27 and J is TRBJ1-1, with a tentative D call TRBD1 (5 bases). The CDR3 length is 13 residues. V was pared by 3 bases and J by 7 bases, with 12 bases between. From germline, CDR1 is MNHEY and CDR2 SMNVEV (reference sequence).

The V gene is TRBV11-2, the J gene TRBJ1-1, with TRBD1 as a possible D gene (5 bases). Trimming left V 3 bases short and J 5 bases short, with 10 bases between. Germline V gene sequence: CDR1 SGHAT, CDR2 FQNNGV. CDR3 length: 13 residues. CDR3 protein: CASSLGEGTEAFF. The CDR3 nucleotides are TGTGCCAGCAGCTTGGGTGAGGGGACTGAAGCTTTCTTT.

The chain recombines TRBV30 with TRBJ1-1; tentatively, D is TRBD1 (5 bases). Germline V CDR1 and CDR2: GTSNPN, SVGIG (reference sequence). The CDR3 runs 13 residues. V dropped 5 bases and J dropped 2 bases, with 12 bases sitting between them. The CDR3 sequence: CAWAPGPNTEAFF. CDR3 in DNA: TGTGCCTGGGCCCCAGGGCCAAACACTGAAGCTTTCTTT.

The chain couples TRBV27 to TRBJ2-5; the match to TRBD2 covers 7 bases. CDR1 is MNHEY, CDR2 SMNVEV, per germline (reference sequence). J gave up 0 bases and V 5 bases, and 12 bases lay outside the gene matches. The CDR3 spans 17 residues. The CDR3 is CASSGGTILPYQETQYF. CDR3 DNA: TGTGCCAGCAGTGGGGGGACTATTCTCCCGTACCAAGAGACCCAGTACTTC.

This clonotype was detected a few times. V usage is TRBV7-2 and J usage is TRBJ1-2; 8 bases agree with TRBD1. The germline gives CDR1 SGHTA, CDR2 FQGNSA. V lost 1 base and J lost 3; bases outside the gene matches: 10. This CDR3 is 17 amino acids long. Here the CDR3 reads CASSLVGLQGADYGYTF. The CDR3 bases are TGTGCCAGCAGCTTAGTTGGCCTCCAGGGGGCTGACTATGGCTACACCTTC.

There are a few counts of this clonotype. This sequence joins TRBV7-2 and TRBJ1-2; no definite D call. The germline V and J ends were trimmed by 4 bases and 1 base, with 10 bases remaining between them. CDR3 length: 14 residues. Germline V lookup: CDR1 SGHTA, CDR2 FQGNSA. CDR3 DNA: TGTGCCAGCAGCTACCGGACGGATAACTATGGCTACACCTTC. Its translation: CASSYRTDNYGYTF.

V and J are TRBV30 and TRBJ2-1, with TRBD2 as a possible D gene (6 bases). CDR1 and CDR2 (germline): GTSNPN, SVGIG (reference sequence). The CDR3 has 15 residues. The ends were cut back, 6 bases at V and 9 bases at J, with 24 bases in the middle. The CDR3 protein is CACTQGGGLRGEQFF. The CDR3 bases are TGTGCCTGTACTCAGGGAGGAGGGCTTCGTGGTGAGCAGTTCTTC.

The gene calls are TRBV12-3 or TRBV12-4 and TRBJ2-3; the match to TRBD2 covers 10 bases. The length of the CDR3 is 15 residues. Trimming at V came to 6 bases and at J to 1 base, leaving 4 bases not matched to a gene. The CDR3 DNA reads TGTGCCAGCAGAAGCGGGGGGGCCGGCACAGATACGCAGTATTTT. Its translation is CASRSGGAGTDTQYF.

J is TRBJ1-2 and V is TRBV30; TRBD1 might be the D (5 bases). The CDR3 has 15 residues. Germline V gene data show CDR1 as GTSNPN and CDR2 as SVGIG (reference sequence). V lost 4 bases, J lost 6 bases, and 21 bases lay in between. The CDR3 loop is CAWTPRQRIRDGYTF. As DNA, the CDR3 is TGTGCCTGGACGCCCCGACAGAGAATTCGTGATGGCTACACCTTC. Drawing the rest from reference TRBV30 and TRBJ1-2, the complete variable domain is SQTIHQWPATLVQPVGSPLSLECTVEGTSNPNLYWYRQAAGRGLQLLFYSVGIGQISSEVPQNLSASRPQDRQFILSSKKLLLSDSGFYLCAWTPRQRIRDGYTFGSGTRLTVV.

The chain has TRBV7-9 and TRBJ1-4, with 8 bases identical to TRBD1. The V and J ends lost 2 bases and 6 bases, in that order; junction bases with no gene match: 5. This CDR3 spans 15 amino acids. The V gene's germline CDR1 is SEHNR and CDR2 FQNEAQ (reference sequence). The CDR3 reads CASSLQGARDEKLFF. As DNA, the CDR3 is TGTGCCAGCAGCTTACAGGGGGCGAGGGATGAAAAACTGTTTTTT.

The chain joins TRBV4-1 to TRBJ2-4; TRBD1 might be the D (5 bases). With 1 base removed from V and 1 base from J, the gap between germline ends came to 8 bases. Germline CDR1 reads MGHRA; CDR2 reads YSYEKL. This CDR3 region has 15 residues. This chain's CDR3 is CASSQVTEAKNIQYF. The CDR3 DNA is TGCGCCAGCAGCCAAGTGACAGAGGCCAAAAACATTCAGTACTTC.

The chain combines TRBV6-2 or TRBV6-3 with TRBJ1-2; 8 positions agree with TRBD1. The V and J ends lost 8 bases and 8 bases, in that order; junction bases with no gene match: 4. Germline V gene data show CDR1 as MNHEY and CDR2 as SVGEGT. CDR3 length equals 11 residues. The CDR3 DNA reads TGTGCCAGCGCGAGACAGGGGGGCTACACCTTC. As protein: CASARQGGYTF.

This clonotype has a handful of counts. This chain links TRBV20-1 with TRBJ1-1; D perhaps matches TRBD1 (5 bases). The germline V gene has CDR1 DFQATT and CDR2 SNEGSKA (reference sequence). CDR3 length: 13 amino acids. V was trimmed by 1 base and J by 4 bases, leaving 10 bases between them. This CDR3 reads CSARVGVGTEAFF. The CDR3 nucleotides read TGCAGTGCTAGAGTGGGGGTTGGCACTGAAGCTTTCTTT.

The J gene is TRBJ1-1, the V gene TRBV19; D is perhaps TRBD1 (5 bases). Germline CDR1 and CDR2: LNHDA and SQIVND (reference sequence). There are 14 residues in the CDR3. Deletions cut 3 bases from V and 1 base from J, with 9 bases between. CDR3 sequence: CASSITGTNTEAFF. The DNA of the CDR3 is TGTGCCAGTAGTATTACAGGCACGAACACTGAAGCTTTCTTT.

This clonotype has only a few counts. V gene TRBV11-2 combines with J gene TRBJ1-1; D is ambiguous. From germline, CDR1 is SGHAT and CDR2 FQNNGV. V lost 2 bases and J 4 bases, leaving 14 bases between the germline ends. There are 15 residues in the CDR3. The CDR3 here is CASSLTSPIGTEAFF. Here the CDR3 DNA reads TGTGCCAGCAGCTTAACAAGTCCTATCGGCACTGAAGCTTTCTTT.

J is TRBJ2-7 and V is TRBV20-1; no clear D gene. This CDR3 spans 15 amino acids. V dropped 3 bases and J dropped 0 bases, with 15 bases sitting between them. Germline-derived CDR1 and CDR2 are DFQATT and SNEGSKA (reference sequence). CDR3 loop: CSARDFTALSYEQYF. The CDR3 DNA reads TGCAGTGCTAGGGATTTCACAGCGCTCTCCTACGAGCAGTACTTC.

This clonotype was counted only a few times. The chain uses TRBV12-3 or TRBV12-4 and TRBJ1-3; D remains unclear. With 7 bases removed from V and 8 bases from J, the gap between germline ends came to 18 bases. The CDR3 totals 14 residues. CDR3 loop: CASNGLVAGDTIYF. In DNA form, the CDR3 reads TGTGCCAGCAACGGGCTAGTGGCCGGGGACACCATATATTTT.

The V and J genes are TRBV6-2 or TRBV6-3 and TRBJ1-5; D is perhaps TRBD1 (6 bases). The length of the CDR3 is 16 residues. V gave up 5 bases and J gave up 2 bases, with 16 bases separating them. Germline CDR1 MNHEY, CDR2 SVGEGT. CDR3 sequence reads: CASSRRTASGNQPQHF. The CDR3 DNA reads as TGTGCCAGCAGTAGACGGACAGCAAGTGGCAATCAGCCCCAGCATTTT.

V and J are TRBV10-3 and TRBJ2-7; TRBD1 might be the D (6 bases). V lost 4 bases and J lost 2, with 15 bases in between. Germline CDR1 and CDR2: ENHRY and SYGVKD. This CDR3 spans 15 amino acids. CDR3 nucleotides: TGTGCCATCAGTGGGGGCACAGGGCTCACCTACGAGCAGTACTTC. Translation: CAISGGTGLTYEQYF.

The chain employs TRBV20-1 and TRBJ2-6; TRBD1 matches 9 bases. Germline CDR1 and CDR2: DFQATT and SNEGSKA (reference sequence). The CDR3 contains 15 residues. V lost 5 bases and J lost 12; bases outside the gene matches: 14. The CDR3 reads CSAAGGQGVLSVLTF. CDR3 nucleotide sequence: TGCAGTGCTGCCGGGGGACAGGGAGTCTTGAGCGTCCTGACTTTC.

The chain links TRBV5-6 to TRBJ1-1; D gene unclear. The CDR3 has 15 residues. Germline CDR1 SGHDT, CDR2 YYEEEE. Trimming took 2 bases from V and 0 from J, leaving 11 bases between them. CDR3 region: CASSLGRRMNTEAFF. Here the CDR3 DNA reads TGTGCCAGCAGCTTAGGACGAAGAATGAACACTGAAGCTTTCTTT.

The CDR3 protein is CSAKPVGNQPQHF. The CDR3 DNA sequence: TGCAGTGCCAAGCCCGTTGGCAATCAGCCCCAGCATTTT. This rearrangement joins TRBV20-1 to TRBJ1-5; no clear D gene. This CDR3 is built from 13 residues. Germline V lookup: CDR1 DFQATT, CDR2 SNEGSKA (reference sequence). The ends were cut back, 6 bases at V and 2 bases at J, with 11 bases in the middle.

The chain joins TRBV11-1 to TRBJ1-2; D is unresolved. Germline assignment: CDR1 SGHAT and CDR2 FQDESV (reference sequence). V dropped 4 bases and J dropped 4 bases, with 16 bases sitting between them. The length of the CDR3 is 15 residues. The CDR3 loop is CASSSGQDGPYGYTF. DNA for the CDR3: TGTGCCAGCAGCTCGGGCCAGGACGGCCCCTATGGCTACACCTTC.

The gene calls are TRBV15 and TRBJ1-4, with a tentative D call TRBD1 (6 bases). The CDR3 contains 16 residues. The germline V gene encodes CDR1 LNHNV and CDR2 YYDKDF (reference sequence). V lost 5 bases and J lost 0, with 13 bases in between. The CDR3 loop is CATSAGGSATNEKLFF. The CDR3 coding sequence is TGTGCCACCAGCGCTGGGGGCAGCGCAACTAATGAAAAACTGTTTTTT.

This clonotype has only a few counts. The CDR3 nucleotides read TGTGCCATCAGTCAAGAAGCAGATACGCAGTATTTT. Translated, it gives CAISQEADTQYF. This chain links TRBV10-3 with TRBJ2-3; D remains unclear. Germline CDR1 ENHRY, CDR2 SYGVKD. The CDR3 is 12 residues long. V lost 5 bases, J lost 4 bases, and 7 bases lay in between.

The chain recombines TRBV27 with TRBJ1-2; no reliable D call. V shed 2 bases and J shed 7 bases, with 17 bases lying between them. Germline values: CDR1 MNHEY, CDR2 SMNVEV (reference sequence). The CDR3 has 15 residues. The CDR3 DNA follows: TGTGCCAGCAGTTTAAGCGTCGAGGCGGTGGGTGGCTACACCTTC. Translated, it gives CASSLSVEAVGGYTF.

The V and J genes are TRBV4-3 and TRBJ1-3, with D tentatively TRBD1 (6 bases). There are 17 residues in the CDR3. CDR1 LGHNA and CDR2 YSLEER come from the germline V gene. V shed 0 bases and J shed 0 bases, with 12 bases lying between them. The CDR3, as DNA: TGCGCCAGCAGCCAAGAAACAGGGAGGAACTCTGGAAACACCATATATTTT. Encoded protein: CASSQETGRNSGNTIYF.

The chain carries TRBV18 and TRBJ1-3, with D possibly being TRBD1 (6 bases). V gave up 3 bases and J gave up 2 bases, with 14 bases separating them. This CDR3 contains 16 residues. CDR1 and CDR2 from the germline V gene are KGHSH and LQKENI. The CDR3 sequence is CASSPQGHIAGNTIYF. CDR3 in DNA: TGTGCCAGCTCACCCCAGGGGCATATCGCTGGAAACACCATATATTTT. Using reference TRBV18 and TRBJ1-3 for the parts outside the CDR3, the full variable domain is NAGVMQNPRHLVRRRGQEARLRCSPMKGHSHVYWYRQLPEEGLKFMVYLQKENIIDESGMPKERFSAEFPKEGPSILRIQQVVRGDSAAYFCASSPQGHIAGNTIYFGEGSWLTVV.

This clonotype has a handful of counts. V usage is TRBV7-2 and J usage is TRBJ1-5, with D possibly matching TRBD1 (5 bases). CDR1 is SGHTA and CDR2 is FQGNSA in the germline V gene. The V end lost 1 base, the J end lost 2 bases, and 9 bases lay between the germline ends. This CDR3 region has 15 residues. CDR3 in DNA: TGTGCCAGCAGCTTAGACGGGGCCGGCAATCAGCCCCAGCATTTT. It yields the protein CASSLDGAGNQPQHF.

The chain recombines TRBV27 with TRBJ1-6; D call uncertain. Germline V gene sequence: CDR1 MNHEY, CDR2 SMNVEV (reference sequence). The CDR3 has 14 residues. Trimming took off 2 bases at V and 6 bases at J, with 8 bases between the two ends. This CDR3 reads CASSLTSGNSPLHF. The CDR3 DNA reads TGTGCCAGCAGTTTAACGAGCGGTAATTCACCCCTCCACTTT.

The chain carries TRBV18 and TRBJ2-7; D call uncertain. The CDR3 has 16 amino acids. Germline CDR1 KGHSH, CDR2 LQKENI. V was cut by 1 base and J by 2 bases, with 15 bases left in between. The CDR3 region has the DNA TGTGCCAGCTCACCACTGAACGCAGGATCTACCTACGAGCAGTACTTC. This encodes CASSPLNAGSTYEQYF.

The chain recombines TRBV20-1 with TRBJ2-2, with 10 positions matching TRBD2. Germline V CDR1 and CDR2: DFQATT, SNEGSKA (reference sequence). V was pared by 5 bases and J by 4 bases, with 4 bases of the junction left unmatched. The CDR3 is made up of 14 amino acids. DNA for the CDR3: TGCAGTGCTCGAGCGGGGGGGCCCACCGGGGAGCTGTTTTTT. This translates into CSARAGGPTGELFF.